This T cell receptor beta chain comes out of a study of beta chain features in type 1 diabetes. Study-level information: Summed over all samples, the examined sorted cells came to fewer than 120 million. Study-wide results and limits: Researchers report that Type 1 diabetes patients had moderately but significantly shorter TCRB CDR3s across all four CD4+ subsets.

The germline V gene encodes CDR1 SGHTA and CDR2 FQGNSA. Trimming took 5 bases from V and 9 from J, leaving 17 bases between them. CDR3 length: 14 residues. Expressed TCRB transcripts were sequenced after all isolated RNA was converted to cDNA. The data were produced by immunoSEQ multiplex PCR, yet TCRdb's version contains in-frame clones alone and is incomplete. Here the sample spans 250,000 to 350,000 clones, approximately 15% being singletons. This clone has more than one count but fewer than ten. Its specificity is not known. This receptor was taken from a man aged 25 to 45 with type 1 diabetes. This chain uses TRBV7-2 with TRBJ2-1; D is ambiguous. Sequenced: naive CD4+ T cells from blood. The CDR3 reads CASSLTMTGLEQFF. CDR3 DNA: TGTGCCAGCAGCCTAACCATGACGGGTCTTGAGCAGTTCTTC.